This record concerns one T cell receptor beta chain sequence. A far larger clone is off by one base, so a read error is likely. Produced via immunoSEQ multiplex PCR; TCRdb's table is partial and in-frame only. The sample yields 150,000 to 200,000 clones, approximately 90% seen once. These data belong to a study of control samples from healthy donors and cancer patients. There are 11 residues in the CDR3. V was trimmed by 8 bases and J by 3 bases, leaving 5 bases between them. Per germline, CDR1 MDHEN and CDR2 SYDVKM. The specimen sequenced was blood. This TCR was recovered from a woman younger than 45 in good health. The V gene is TRBV28, the J gene TRBJ1-5; D gene uncertain. The CDR3: CASGDNQPQHF. The CDR3 bases are TGTGCCAGCGGGGACAATCAGCCCCAGCATTTT.